This entry lists 9 T cell receptor beta chains sequenced from one sample in a study of blood T cell repertoires in COVID-19. Using immunoSEQ multiplex PCR, the repertoire was profiled, and TCRdb retains in-frame clones only, with some absent. The data show 250,000 or so clones, about four fifths seen once. Sequencing used peripheral blood. Receptors originate from a man between 25 and 39 years old who had recovered from COVID-19.

This clone was counted many times. The chain is built from TRBV7-3 and TRBJ2-2; 8 nucleotides match TRBD2. The length of the CDR3 is 16 residues. Per the germline V gene, CDR1 is SGHTA and CDR2 is FQGTGA. With 4 bases clipped from V and 1 base from J, the junction kept 5 bases outside the gene matches. The CDR3 coding sequence is TGTGCCAGCAGCTCCCGGGGGGGCCAGAACACCGGGGAGCTGTTTTTT. Encoded protein: CASSSRGGQNTGELFF. The variable domain in full, completed from reference TRBV7-3 and TRBJ2-2, reads GAGVSQTPSNKVTEKGKYVELRCDPISGHTALYWYRQSLGQGPEFLIYFQGTGAADDSGLPNDRFFAVRPEGSVSTLKIQRTERGDSAVYLCASSSRGGQNTGELFFGEGSRLTVL.

The rearrangement joins TRBV28 to TRBJ1-3; D may be TRBD1 (5 bases). The V gene's germline CDR1 is MDHEN and CDR2 SYDVKM. The CDR3 has 15 amino acids. Deletions cut 5 bases from V and 3 bases from J, with 14 bases between. The CDR3 loop is CASSQLGTLGNTIYF. DNA of the CDR3: TGTGCCAGCAGTCAACTTGGGACTCTTGGAAACACCATATATTTT.

V usage is TRBV4-1 and J usage is TRBJ1-1; 8 bases are shared with TRBD1. The CDR3 consists of 15 residues. Germline CDR1 MGHRA, CDR2 YSYEKL. Trimming took 4 bases from V and 6 from J; bases not matched to a gene: 10. This CDR3 reads CASSLPPSQGAEAFF. CDR3 sequence (DNA): TGCGCCAGCAGCCTCCCACCATCACAGGGGGCTGAAGCTTTCTTT.

This chain connects TRBV4-1 to TRBJ1-1; a weak D match, TRBD1 (5 bases). Germline-derived CDR1 and CDR2 are MGHRA and YSYEKL. The CDR3 is made up of 16 amino acids. Deletions cut 1 base from V and 4 bases from J, with 16 bases between. CDR3 sequence reads: CASSQGPPGGGTEAFF. The CDR3 DNA reads as TGCGCCAGCAGCCAAGGGCCCCCGGGGGGAGGCACTGAAGCTTTCTTT.

The chain has TRBV7-6 and TRBJ2-4; 7 positions agree with TRBD1. From germline, CDR1 is SGHVS and CDR2 FNYEAQ. The ends lost 1 base at V and 6 bases at J; junction bases unmatched: 6. This CDR3 region has 15 residues. The CDR3 nucleotides are TGTGCCAGCAGCTTAGAGCCGGGACAGACAAACATTCAGTACTTC. Protein: CASSLEPGQTNIQYF.

This clone was found many times. Here the CDR3 reads CASSWRAGTEAFF. The DNA for the CDR3 is TGTGCCAGCAGCTGGCGGGCAGGCACTGAAGCTTTCTTT. J is TRBJ1-1 and V is TRBV12-3 or TRBV12-4; no reliable D call. V lost 6 bases to trimming and J lost 4 bases, with 12 bases between them. The CDR3 is 13 residues long.

The gene calls are TRBV5-4 and TRBJ2-3; TRBD1 agrees at 8 bases. The germline V gene has CDR1 SGHNT and CDR2 YYREEE (reference sequence). The CDR3 length is 16 residues. V lost 4 bases, J lost 6 bases, and 13 bases stayed unmatched. In DNA, the CDR3 is TGTGCCAGCAGCCCACCGGACAGGGTCCTTTCCGATACGCAGTATTTT. Translated, it gives CASSPPDRVLSDTQYF.

The V call is TRBV29-1, the J call TRBJ2-7; 9 bases are shared with TRBD1. V was pared by 7 bases and J by 5 bases, with 9 bases of the junction left unmatched. From germline, CDR1 is SQVTM and CDR2 ANQGSEA. This CDR3 has 13 amino acids. CDR3 sequence: CSAPGQGTDEQYF. The CDR3 DNA reads as TGCAGCGCACCGGGACAGGGTACCGACGAGCAGTACTTC.

Comments on this clone: Other DNA sequences of this sample code for an identical CDR3. The chain couples TRBV29-1 to TRBJ2-1, with D possibly matching TRBD2 (6 bases). The V and J ends lost 3 bases and 3 bases respectively, with 12 bases between them. The CDR3 runs 14 residues. Germline-derived CDR1 and CDR2 are SQVTM and ANQGSEA. Here the CDR3 reads CSVDGGSFYNEQFF. CDR3 in DNA: TGCAGCGTTGATGGGGGGAGTTTCTACAATGAGCAGTTCTTC.